A selection of T cell receptor beta chains follows, all from one sample in a study of blood T cells in healthy people across ages. From the 5' RACE reads, TCRdb called clonotypes with MiXCR, one entry per CDR3 protein. The sample comprises hundreds of thousands of distinct CDR3 sequences, approximately 30% of which are singletons, and approximately 14% rests with the top ten. Source material: blood. Receptors originate from a woman aged 80 or older in good health. The CDR3 runs from the conserved cysteine through the conserved F or W. Fields, in order: V gene, D gene, clone size, J gene, CDR3 protein, CDR3 DNA. A D gene is named only where the DNA matches it firmly. Rows give clone size only sometimes, using once, few, many, or a class for an expanded clone.

TRBV9	.	once	TRBJ2-2	CASTPGFLNTGKLFF	TGTGCCAGCACCCCGGGGTTTCTGAACACCGGGAAGCTGTTTTTT
TRBV5-1	TRBD1	.	TRBJ1-4	CASSLDPTGGNEKLFF	TGCGCCAGCAGCTTGGACCCGACAGGGGGGAATGAAAAACTGTTTTTT
TRBV29-1	.	many	TRBJ2-3	CSVVFGTASTDTQYF	TGCAGCGTTGTTTTCGGAACTGCTAGCACAGATACGCAGTATTTT
TRBV25-1	.	many	TRBJ1-2	CASSELYGYTF	TGTGCCAGCAGTGAACTCTATGGCTACACCTTC
TRBV3-1	.	many	TRBJ2-1	CASRSGGGAYNEQFF	TGTGCCAGCAGGTCAGGGGGGGGCGCCTACAATGAGCAGTTCTTC
TRBV5-1	.	few	TRBJ1-4	CASSLGGLIEKLFF	TGCGCCAGCAGCTTGGGGGGCCTCATTGAAAAACTGTTTTTT
TRBV15	.	few	TRBJ1-6	CATSSPAESYNSPLHF	TGTGCCACCAGTTCGCCAGCTGAGAGCTATAATTCACCCCTCCACTTT
TRBV7-2	.	many	TRBJ2-5	CASSLEGRERETQYF	TGTGCCAGCAGCTTAGAGGGCAGGGAGAGAGAGACCCAGTACTTC
TRBV18	TRBD1	many	TRBJ2-5	CASSPFPGQGETQYF	TGTGCCAGCTCACCTTTCCCGGGACAGGGGGAGACCCAGTACTTC
TRBV5-6	.	many	TRBJ2-4	CASSSAGGLREQYF	TGTGCCAGCAGCTCCGCCGGGGGGCTAAGGGAGCAGTACTTC